The sequence of this T cell receptor (beta chain) was determined in a study of blood T cell repertoires in COVID-19. The wider study: Italy, Spain and the United States were the sources of the convalescent and acute COVID-19 samples. PBMCs, B-cell-depleted T cells, or T cells were the source of the cDNA or gDNA that made up the material.

Per the original data handling: From reference gene primer amplification, estimates of nucleated cell counts were derived. Sequencing used immunoSEQ multiplex PCR; TCRdb keeps in-frame clones, though not all of them. That table is the source of V, J and clone size, and D and trimming were worked out from the DNA. The table shows approximately 200,000 clones, with around 90% occurring only once. V shed 6 bases and J 4 bases; nucleotides not matched to a gene: 7. The CDR3 runs 15 residues. Germline-derived CDR1 and CDR2 are SGHTA and FQGNSA. The TCR sequence derives from a man in his late teens or twenties with active or convalescent COVID-19. The sequencing sample was made of peripheral blood. The chain has TRBV7-2 and TRBJ1-1; 11 bases line up with TRBD1. CDR3 DNA: TGTGCCAGCAGTCCAGTGGGGACAGGGGGCACTGAAGCTTTCTTT. Residues: CASSPVGTGGTEAFF.